Detailed here is one T cell receptor beta chain. This sample is part of a study of T cells expressing NK-cell markers. This CDR3 has 18 amino acids. Germline V gene lookup returns CDR1 LGHNA and CDR2 YNFKEQ. TCRdb re-analyzed the 5' RACE reads; it lists each CDR3 protein once, without DNA. Found here are about 8,000 distinct CDR3 sequences; the top ten clones hold less than 11%. The chain couples TRBV4-2 to TRBJ2-7; TCRdb names TRBD2, which stays unverified in the absence of DNA. Sequencing input: blood T cells: a sorted CD56 or NKG2C T cell subset, CD4+ or CD8+ T cells, or bulk PBMC T cells (not recorded which). This TCR was sampled from a man in his late teens or twenties in good health. CDR3 loop: CASSPRASPPPRSYEQYF.